The 20 T cell receptor beta chains below were found in one sample sequenced in a study of T cells expressing NK-cell markers. With the 5' RACE reads reprocessed, TCRdb shows one record per CDR3 protein and no DNA. The sample data list roughly 420,000 distinct CDR3 sequences. Sequenced sample: blood T cells: a sorted CD56 or NKG2C T cell subset, CD4+ or CD8+ T cells, or bulk PBMC T cells (not recorded which). Source of these receptors: a woman aged 18 to 75 in good health.

The chain combines TRBV5-1 with TRBJ2-6. CDR1 SGHRS and CDR2 YFSETQ come from the germline V gene. The CDR3 runs to 16 residues. The CDR3 protein is CASSLALGSGANVLTF.

The chain carries TRBV7-9 and TRBJ2-1; TCRdb returns TRBD2, unconfirmable since there is no DNA. Looked up from germline, CDR1 is SEHNR and CDR2 is FQNEAQ (reference sequence). This CDR3 is 16 amino acids long. CDR3 protein: CASSPTGTSGYNEQFF.

The V call is TRBV3-1, the J call TRBJ2-1; TCRdb reports TRBD2, a call that lacks DNA to check it against. Germline CDR1 reads LGHDT; CDR2 reads YNNKEL (reference sequence). This CDR3 contains 15 residues. This CDR3 is CASSPTSEGRDEQFF.

V gene TRBV12-3 or TRBV12-4 combines with J gene TRBJ2-3. The CDR3 is 15 amino acids. The CDR3 protein is CASSLLVPSTDTQYF.

J is TRBJ2-3 and V is TRBV20-1; the D gene TCRdb calls, TRBD1, cannot be checked with no DNA. The CDR3 runs 17 residues. Germline CDR1 DFQATT, CDR2 SNEGSKA (reference sequence). CDR3 protein: CRALEGSSGARPDTQYF.

The chain joins TRBV12-3 or TRBV12-4 to TRBJ2-2; TCRdb outputs TRBD1, but without DNA this stays unchecked. The CDR3 totals 16 residues. The CDR3 is CASSFSPQGNTGELFF.

The chain links TRBV6-5 to TRBJ1-4; the TCRdb D gene call, TRBD1, has no DNA to confirm it. Looked up from germline, CDR1 is MNHEY and CDR2 is SVGAGI. The length of the CDR3 is 14 residues. CDR3 amino acids: CASSSGQEFRKLFF.

The chain links TRBV11-3 to TRBJ2-5; there is no DNA to check the TCRdb D call of TRBD2. Germline assignment: CDR1 SGHNT and CDR2 YENEEA. This CDR3 has 13 residues. The CDR3 is CASSQGSGETQYF.

The J gene is TRBJ2-1, the V gene TRBV5-1; TCRdb indicates TRBD1, and absent DNA this call remains unverified. This CDR3 comprises 13 residues. The V gene's germline CDR1 is SGHRS and CDR2 YFSETQ. CDR3 region: CASSPSTGTAKFF. Supplemented by reference TRBV5-1 and TRBJ2-1, the full variable domain reads KAGVTQTPRYLIKTRGQQVTLSCSPISGHRSVSWYQQTPGQGLQFLFEYFSETQRNKGNFPGRFSGRQFSNSRSEMNVSTLELGDSALYLCASSPSTGTAKFFGPGTRLTVL.

The rearrangement uses TRBV11-2 and TRBJ2-5; the TCRdb D gene call, TRBD2, has no DNA to confirm it. The CDR3 sequence is 18 residues long. Germline values: CDR1 SGHAT, CDR2 FQNNGV. The CDR3 reads CASSGKGLAGGRQETQYF.

The chain has TRBV3-1 and TRBJ2-3; with no DNA, the TCRdb D assignment of TRBD2 cannot be verified. The CDR3 length is 15 residues. Germline values: CDR1 LGHDT, CDR2 YNNKEL (reference sequence). The CDR3 sequence: CASSQGTSGGDTQYF.

This rearrangement joins TRBV7-9 to TRBJ1-3. The germline V gene has CDR1 SEHNR and CDR2 FQNEAQ (reference sequence). The length of the CDR3 is 14 residues. CDR3: CASSSIGAGNTIYF.

The gene calls are TRBV5-1 and TRBJ2-6. This CDR3 has 18 residues. The V gene's germline CDR1 is SGHRS and CDR2 YFSETQ. This chain's CDR3 is CASSLLSGQYSGANVLTF.

The CDR3 spells CASRSVLTGNEQFF. The chain links TRBV19 to TRBJ2-1; TCRdb lists TRBD1, though no DNA is available to test this call. The length of the CDR3 is 14 residues. Germline V gene data show CDR1 as LNHDA and CDR2 as SQIVND (reference sequence).

The rearrangement joins TRBV29-1 to TRBJ1-6; the D gene TCRdb calls, TRBD1, cannot be checked with no DNA. The CDR3 length is 15 residues. Germline CDR1 reads SQVTM; CDR2 reads ANQGSEA. The CDR3 protein is CSVTFSGGPDSPLHF.

The chain recombines TRBV20-1 with TRBJ2-1; checking the TCRdb D call of TRBD2 is not possible without DNA. Germline V lookup: CDR1 DFQATT, CDR2 SNEGSKA (reference sequence). The CDR3 is made up of 13 amino acids. CDR3 sequence reads: CSALSGGYNEQFF.

The CDR3 here is CASSQIQGTGANVLTF. J is TRBJ2-6 and V is TRBV4-3; TCRdb indicates TRBD1, and absent DNA this call remains unverified. The CDR3 is 16 amino acids. The V gene's germline CDR1 is LGHNA and CDR2 YSLEER.

The rearrangement uses TRBV7-2 and TRBJ2-1; there is no DNA to check the TCRdb D call of TRBD1. CDR3 length: 15 amino acids. In germline, CDR1 is SGHTA, CDR2 FQGNSA. The CDR3 loop is CASSTYRGSGNEQFF.

This chain connects TRBV5-1 to TRBJ1-5; checking the TCRdb D call of TRBD1 is not possible without DNA. Germline values: CDR1 SGHRS, CDR2 YFSETQ. The CDR3 sequence is 14 residues long. CDR3 residues: CASSLDKGGQPQHF.

V and J are TRBV28 and TRBJ2-3. Germline assignment: CDR1 MDHEN and CDR2 SYDVKM. This CDR3 has 14 amino acids. The CDR3 loop reads CASSYGLATGTQYF. The whole variable domain, remainder taken from reference TRBV28 and TRBJ2-3, is DVKVTQSSRYLVKRTGEKVFLECVQDMDHENMFWYRQDPGLGLRLIYFSYDVKMKEKGDIPEGYSVSREKKERFSLILESASTNQTSMYLCASSYGLATGTQYFGPGTRLTVL.